This TCR beta chain was recovered during a study of tumor and adjacent non-tumor tissue in lung cancer. General observations from the study: In normal lung, the top 100 clones were significantly more dominant than in tumor.

TCRbeta libraries were built with three rounds of nested PCR, modified from ARM-PCR. From the multiplex PCR reads, TCRdb called clonotypes with MiXCR, one entry per CDR3 protein. The repertoire holds roughly 220,000 distinct CDR3 sequences, with around 70% as singletons. The template was RNA from unsorted bulk tissue. As regards this clonotype: Its matching antigen is unknown.

Looked up from germline, CDR1 is SGHNT and CDR2 is YENEEA. This CDR3 has 13 residues. This clonotype originated in a man aged 55 to 70 with non-small cell lung cancer. The chain recombines TRBV11-3 with TRBJ1-1; D remains ambiguous. The source material was lung tumor tissue. CDR3 in DNA: TGTGCAAGCGGCTCCCTTTCGAACACTGAAGCTTTCTTT. This sequence encodes CASGSLSNTEAFF.